The clone carrying this T cell receptor (beta chain) occurred a few times. The antigen remains unidentified. V was clipped by 5 bases and J by 10 bases, with 12 bases between them. This CDR3 spans 13 amino acids. Germline V gene sequence: CDR1 MNHNY, CDR2 SVGAGI (reference sequence). This specimen belongs to a study of beta chain features in type 1 diabetes. Points from the study as a whole: There was no resolution here of whether HLA type influences TCRB rearrangement. Across all four CD4+ subsets, people with type 1 diabetes showed modestly shorter TCRB CDR3s. PCR might favor shorter templates, but any such skew would affect patients and controls equally.

The purity of all sorted populations exceeded 95%. Every bit of the isolated RNA underwent reverse transcription, so sequencing read expressed TCRB transcripts. TCRdb's table, derived via immunoSEQ multiplex PCR, lists solely in-frame clones and lacks some. Altogether over 200,000 clones are present, approximately 11% being singletons, with the ten largest covering around 0.015%. Sequenced input: naive CD4+ T cells from blood. The sequence came from a young man with type 1 diabetes. V usage is TRBV6-6 and J usage is TRBJ1-6; D may be TRBD1 (5 bases). The CDR3 region is CASSGAGRSPLHF. The CDR3 nucleotides are TGTGCCAGCAGTGGGGCAGGTCGCTCACCCCTCCACTTT.